This T cell receptor (beta chain) was retrieved from a study of blood T cell repertoires in COVID-19. Study-level information: Sites across the United States, Italy and Spain contributed samples from acute and convalescent COVID-19. Nucleic acid was either cDNA or gDNA, and it came from T cells, B-cell-depleted T cells, or PBMCs.

The CDR3 covers 15 residues. V shed 8 bases and J shed 3 bases, with 20 bases lying between them. Germline V gives CDR1 MNHEY, CDR2 SVGAGI. In the authors' workflow: It was from reference gene primer amplification that nucleated cell counts were estimated. The method was immunoSEQ multiplex PCR; TCRdb's version includes in-frame clones alone and lacks a portion of them. V, J and clone size derive from that table, while D and trimming were established from the DNA sequence. This sample has about 180,000 clones; 70% to 90% occur once, and the top ten carry around 3.3%. The rearrangement joins TRBV6-5 to TRBJ2-7, with TRBD1 as a possible D gene (6 bases). The sample was peripheral blood. The sequence was collected from a man aged 60-69 years with acute or convalescent COVID-19. CDR3 sequence reads: CASDPQGGSGYEQYF. The DNA for the CDR3 is TGTGCCAGCGACCCCCAAGGGGGTTCTGGCTACGAGCAGTACTTC.